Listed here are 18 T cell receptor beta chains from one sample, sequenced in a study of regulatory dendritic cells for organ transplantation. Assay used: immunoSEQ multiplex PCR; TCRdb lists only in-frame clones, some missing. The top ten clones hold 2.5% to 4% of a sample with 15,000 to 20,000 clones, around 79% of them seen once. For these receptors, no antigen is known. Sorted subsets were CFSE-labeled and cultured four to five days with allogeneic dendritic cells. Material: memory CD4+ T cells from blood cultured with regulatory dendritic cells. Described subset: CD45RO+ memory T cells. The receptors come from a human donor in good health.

The CDR3 coding sequence is TGTGCCAGCTCGAGAGACTTTGGGTCAGGGGCCAACGTCCTGACTTTC. Its protein is CASSRDFGSGANVLTF. The rearrangement joins TRBV6-4 to TRBJ2-6; D gene uncertain. Germline CDR1 is MRHNA and CDR2 is SNTAGT. This CDR3 has 16 residues. The V gene lost 8 bases and the J gene lost 4 bases, with 18 bases spanning the gap.

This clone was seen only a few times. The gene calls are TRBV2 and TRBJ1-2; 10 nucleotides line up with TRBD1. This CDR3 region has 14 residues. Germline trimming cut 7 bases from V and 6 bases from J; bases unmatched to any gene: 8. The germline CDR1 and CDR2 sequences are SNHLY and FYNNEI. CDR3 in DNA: TGTGCCAGCACCTGGGACAGGGGATTGGATGGCTACACCTTC. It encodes CASTWDRGLDGYTF.

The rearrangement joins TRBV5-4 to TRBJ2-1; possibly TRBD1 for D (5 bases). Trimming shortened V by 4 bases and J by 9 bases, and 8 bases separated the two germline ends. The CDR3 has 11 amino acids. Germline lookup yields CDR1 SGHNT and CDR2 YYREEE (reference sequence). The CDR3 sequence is CASSATVEQFF. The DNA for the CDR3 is TGTGCCAGCAGCGCGACAGTTGAGCAGTTCTTC.

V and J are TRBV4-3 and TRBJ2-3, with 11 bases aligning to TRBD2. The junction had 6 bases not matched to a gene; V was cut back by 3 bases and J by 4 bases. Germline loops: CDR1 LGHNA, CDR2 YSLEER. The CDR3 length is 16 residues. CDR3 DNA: TGCGCCAGCAGCCAGCTAGCGGGGGGAGGCGCAGATACGCAGTATTTT. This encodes CASSQLAGGGADTQYF.

This CDR3 is CASSPSGEINTGELFF. The DNA of the CDR3 is TGTGCCAGCAGTCCCTCCGGCGAAATCAACACCGGGGAGCTGTTTTTT. The rearrangement uses TRBV6-4 and TRBJ2-2; D is ambiguous. The germline CDR1 and CDR2 sequences are MRHNA and SNTAGT. Deletions cut 5 bases from V and 2 bases from J, with 15 bases between. The CDR3 extends over 16 amino acids.

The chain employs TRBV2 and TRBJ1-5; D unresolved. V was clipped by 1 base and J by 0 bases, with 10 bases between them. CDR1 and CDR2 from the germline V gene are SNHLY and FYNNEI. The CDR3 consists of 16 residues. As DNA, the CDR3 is TGTGCCAGCAGTGAAGGCCCGCCTTATAGCAATCAGCCCCAGCATTTT. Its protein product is CASSEGPPYSNQPQHF.

As DNA, the CDR3 is TGTGCCAGCAGCAGTCGGACTAGCGGAGCCTACGAGCAGTACTTC. Its protein product is CASSSRTSGAYEQYF. The chain employs TRBV5-4 and TRBJ2-7; TRBD2 agrees at 10 bases. CDR1 and CDR2 (germline): SGHNT, YYREEE (reference sequence). The CDR3 has 15 amino acids. Trimming at V came to 4 bases and at J to 2 bases, leaving 6 bases not matched to a gene.

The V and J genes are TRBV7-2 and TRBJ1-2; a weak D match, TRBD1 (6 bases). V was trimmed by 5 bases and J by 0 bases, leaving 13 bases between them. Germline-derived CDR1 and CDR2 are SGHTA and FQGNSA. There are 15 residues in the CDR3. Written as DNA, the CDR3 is TGTGCCAGCAGCGAGAACAGGGTAGCTAACTATGGCTACACCTTC. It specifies CASSENRVANYGYTF.

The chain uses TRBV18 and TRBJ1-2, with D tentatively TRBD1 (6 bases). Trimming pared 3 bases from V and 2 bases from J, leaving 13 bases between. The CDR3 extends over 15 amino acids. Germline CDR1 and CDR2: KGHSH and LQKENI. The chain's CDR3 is CASSPSQGPNYGYTF. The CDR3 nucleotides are TGTGCCAGCTCACCCTCACAGGGACCGAACTATGGCTACACCTTC.

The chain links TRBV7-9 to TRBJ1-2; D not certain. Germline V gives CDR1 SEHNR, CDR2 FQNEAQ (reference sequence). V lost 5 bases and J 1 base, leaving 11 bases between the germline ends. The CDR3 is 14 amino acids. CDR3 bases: TGTGCCAGCAGCCCCCAGGCGCATAACTATGGCTACACCTTC. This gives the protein CASSPQAHNYGYTF.

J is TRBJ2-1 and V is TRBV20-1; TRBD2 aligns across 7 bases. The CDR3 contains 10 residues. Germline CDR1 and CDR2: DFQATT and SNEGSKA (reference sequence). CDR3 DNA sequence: TGCAGCTGGGGAGGGCAGAGGCAGTTCTTC. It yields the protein CSWGGQRQFF.

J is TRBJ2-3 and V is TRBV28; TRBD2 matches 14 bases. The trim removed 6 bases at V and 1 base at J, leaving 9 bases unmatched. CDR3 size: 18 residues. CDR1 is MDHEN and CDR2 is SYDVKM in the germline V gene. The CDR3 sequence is CASSATRLAGGRTDTQYF. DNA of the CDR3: TGTGCCAGCAGCGCTACCAGACTAGCGGGAGGGCGCACAGATACGCAGTATTTT.

The CDR3 is CAISTGSEQYF. CDR3 nucleotide sequence: TGTGCCATCAGCACAGGGTCCGAGCAGTACTTC. This sequence joins TRBV10-3 and TRBJ2-7; a possible D gene is TRBD1 (6 bases). CDR1 and CDR2 (germline): ENHRY, SYGVKD. The CDR3 consists of 11 residues. Trimming shortened V by 6 bases and J by 6 bases, and 9 bases separated the two germline ends.

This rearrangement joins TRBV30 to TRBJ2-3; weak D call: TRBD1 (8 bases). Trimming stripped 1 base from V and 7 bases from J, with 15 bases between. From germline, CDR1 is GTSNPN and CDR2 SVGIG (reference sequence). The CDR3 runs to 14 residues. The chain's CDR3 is CAWSAGQGGNTQYF. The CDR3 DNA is TGTGCCTGGAGTGCAGGACAGGGAGGGAATACGCAGTATTTT.

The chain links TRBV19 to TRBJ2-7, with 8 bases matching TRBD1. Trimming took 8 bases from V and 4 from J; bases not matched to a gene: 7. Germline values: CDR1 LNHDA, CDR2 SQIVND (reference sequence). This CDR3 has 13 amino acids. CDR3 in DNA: TGTGCCAGTCGCCAGGGGGCCCGATACGAGCAGTACTTC. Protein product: CASRQGARYEQYF.

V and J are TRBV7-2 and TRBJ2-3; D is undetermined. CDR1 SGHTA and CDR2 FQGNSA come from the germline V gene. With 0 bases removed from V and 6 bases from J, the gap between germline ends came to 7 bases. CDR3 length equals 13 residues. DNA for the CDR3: TGTGCCAGCAGCTTAGCTGGCGTGGATACGCAGTATTTT. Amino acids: CASSLAGVDTQYF.

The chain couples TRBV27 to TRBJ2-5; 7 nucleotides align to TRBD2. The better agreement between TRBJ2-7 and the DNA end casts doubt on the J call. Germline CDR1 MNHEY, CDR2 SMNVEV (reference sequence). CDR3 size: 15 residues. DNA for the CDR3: TGTGCCAGCAGTTTAGAGGCGGGAGCTGTCTACGAGCAGTACTTC. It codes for CASSLEAGAVYEQYF.

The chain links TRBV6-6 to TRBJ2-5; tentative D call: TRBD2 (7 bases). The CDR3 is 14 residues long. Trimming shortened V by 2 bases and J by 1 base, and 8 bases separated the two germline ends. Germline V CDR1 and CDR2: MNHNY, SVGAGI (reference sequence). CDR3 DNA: TGTGCCAGCAGTTACCGGGGGGCCCAAGAGACCCAGTACTTC. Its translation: CASSYRGAQETQYF.